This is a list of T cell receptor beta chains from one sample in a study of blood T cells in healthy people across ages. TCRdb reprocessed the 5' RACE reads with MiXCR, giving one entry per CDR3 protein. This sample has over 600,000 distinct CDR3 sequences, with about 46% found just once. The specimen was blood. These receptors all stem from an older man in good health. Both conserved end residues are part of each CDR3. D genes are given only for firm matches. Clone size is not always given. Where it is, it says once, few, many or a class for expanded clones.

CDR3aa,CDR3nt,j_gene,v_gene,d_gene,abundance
CASNTEKTQFF,TGTGCCAGCAATACGGAAAAGACCCAGTTCTTC,TRBJ2-1,TRBV2,NA,NA
CASSQDSTFELSGANVLTF,TGTGCCAGCAGCCAAGATAGTACGTTCGAACTCTCTGGGGCCAACGTCCTGACTTTC,TRBJ2-6,TRBV14,NA,NA
CASSSKLGGETQYF,TGCGCCAGCAGCTCTAAACTAGGAGGCGAGACCCAGTACTTC,TRBJ2-5,TRBV5-1,NA,many
CSVTLSGNTIYF,TGCAGCGTCACCCTGTCCGGAAACACCATATATTTT,TRBJ1-3,TRBV29-1,NA,once
CSASDPSTSSYNEQFF,TGCAGTGCTAGCGACCCTAGCACGAGCTCCTACAATGAGCAGTTCTTC,TRBJ2-1,TRBV20-1,NA,many
CASKEGQTLGEQYF,TGCGCCAGCAAGGAGGGTCAGACTTTAGGCGAGCAGTACTTC,TRBJ2-7,TRBV5-1,NA,NA
CSVSIIEGTKYGYTF,TGCAGTGTTAGTATTATCGAAGGGACAAAGTATGGCTACACCTTC,TRBJ1-2,TRBV20-1,NA,once
CASSVAAGSSYNEQFF,TGTGCCAGCAGCGTAGCGGCGGGAAGCTCCTACAATGAGCAGTTCTTC,TRBJ2-1,TRBV9,NA,many
CASSRGLAEGLDYEQYF,TGTGCCAGCAGTCGGGGACTAGCGGAAGGACTCGACTACGAGCAGTACTTC,TRBJ2-7,TRBV2,TRBD2,NA
CASSSPGLAGQRLNYNEQFF,TGTGCCAGCAGCTCACCGGGACTAGCGGGGCAACGACTCAATTACAATGAGCAGTTCTTC,TRBJ2-1,TRBV7-2,TRBD2,NA
CATRTSTDTQYF,TGTGCCACCAGGACGAGCACAGATACGCAGTATTTT,TRBJ2-3,TRBV15,NA,NA
CSALSGDYNEQYF,TGCAGTGCTCTTAGCGGGGACTACAATGAGCAGTACTTC,TRBJ2-7,TRBV20-1,TRBD2,NA
CASGSPSQVVSTDTQYF,TGTGCCAGCGGGTCACCCTCCCAGGTGGTTAGCACAGATACGCAGTATTTT,TRBJ2-3,TRBV12-3/TRBV12-4,NA,NA
CSARDSTRKLFF,TGCAGTGCTAGGGACTCGACAAGAAAACTGTTTTTT,TRBJ1-4,TRBV20-1,NA,NA
CASSLSGQASNEQFF,TGCGCCAGCAGCTTATCGGGACAGGCTTCGAATGAGCAGTTCTTC,TRBJ2-1,TRBV5-1,TRBD1,few
CASTPGTSQETQYF,TGCGCCAGCACCCCTGGGACTAGCCAAGAGACCCAGTACTTC,TRBJ2-5,TRBV5-1,TRBD2,NA
CASTSGTGMSGSITEQFF,TGTGCCAGCACCTCCGGGACAGGGATGAGCGGGAGTATTACTGAGCAGTTCTTC,TRBJ2-1,TRBV27,NA,many
CASSQSPTGWSYNEQFF,TGCGCCAGCAGCCAGTCACCAACAGGGTGGTCCTACAATGAGCAGTTCTTC,TRBJ2-1,TRBV5-1,NA,NA
CAAGTSGDEQFF,TGTGCCGCCGGGACTAGCGGGGATGAGCAGTTCTTC,TRBJ2-1,TRBV10-3,TRBD2,NA
CSVELLSSGRKEAQYF,TGCAGCGTTGAGCTACTCTCTTCGGGTCGAAAAGAGGCCCAGTACTTC,TRBJ2-5,TRBV29-1,NA,NA
CASSYQRATYEQYF,TGTGCCAGCAGTTACCAGCGGGCCACCTACGAGCAGTACTTC,TRBJ2-7,TRBV6-5,NA,few
CASSYSGLAGSYEQYF,TGTGCCAGCAGTTACTCAGGACTAGCGGGAAGCTACGAGCAGTACTTC,TRBJ2-7,TRBV6-5,TRBD2,once
CAWRRRDNEQFF,TGTGCCTGGAGGAGGCGGGACAATGAGCAGTTCTTC,TRBJ2-1,TRBV30,NA,NA
CASRGTGDNIEQFF,TGCGCCAGCAGGGGGACAGGGGATAACATTGAGCAGTTCTTC,TRBJ2-1,TRBV5-1,TRBD1,many
CSVAGRLNTEAFF,TGCAGCGTTGCTGGCAGATTGAACACTGAAGCTTTCTTT,TRBJ1-1,TRBV29-1,NA,NA
CAGSQEYRGGDEQFF,TGCGCCGGCAGCCAAGAGTATCGGGGGGGCGATGAGCAGTTCTTC,TRBJ2-1,TRBV4-1,TRBD2,NA
CASSPDSLGSASTDTQYF,TGCGCCAGCAGCCCCGACAGCCTAGGATCCGCTAGCACAGATACGCAGTATTTT,TRBJ2-3,TRBV5-1,NA,few
CASSVRGQPQHF,TGTGCCAGCAGCGTCAGGGGTCAGCCCCAGCATTTT,TRBJ1-5,TRBV7-2,NA,NA
CSARRGGSGTDTQYF,TGCAGTGCTAGGAGGGGTGGGTCCGGAACAGATACGCAGTATTTT,TRBJ2-3,TRBV20-1,NA,NA
CASTAGSGGTYEQYF,TGTGCCAGCACCGCAGGATCGGGAGGGACCTACGAGCAGTACTTC,TRBJ2-7,TRBV7-9,TRBD2,NA
CASSSSLAGVNEQYF,TGTGCCAGCAGCTCCTCACTAGCGGGAGTAAACGAGCAGTACTTC,TRBJ2-7,TRBV7-2,TRBD2,NA
CASSLERCADQETQFF,TGTGCCAGCAGCTTGGAGCGGTGTGCGGACCAAGAGACCCAGTTCTTC,TRBJ2-1,TRBV5-5,NA,few